This T cell receptor (beta chain) was captured by sequencing in a study of PD-L1 blockade in urothelial cancer. About the study: Samples of blood were analyzed 3 weeks (second dose) and 6 weeks after treatment start.

Time point denoted: pretreatment peripheral blood. The table came from immunoSEQ multiplex PCR; TCRdb's copy has only in-frame clones and leaves some out. The sample carries tens of thousands of clones, approximately 87% recorded once. The CDR3 extends over 14 amino acids. Per germline, CDR1 SGHTA and CDR2 FQGTGA. Trimming shortened V by 0 bases and J by 0 bases, and 5 bases separated the two germline ends. This chain links TRBV7-3 with TRBJ1-2, with unresolved D. Specimen: PBMCs, collected around atezolizumab (anti-PD-L1) treatment. This sequence was found in a man aged 60 to 75 with urothelial cancer. In DNA form, the CDR3 reads TGTGCCAGCAGCTTAACGGCAGCTAACTATGGCTACACCTTC. Protein: CASSLTAANYGYTF.